The clone carrying this T cell receptor beta chain was counted a few times. No antigen is known for it. The record originates from a study of beta chain features in type 1 diabetes. Expressed TCRB transcripts were sequenced because the isolated RNA had all been reverse transcribed beforehand. Data came from immunoSEQ multiplex PCR; TCRdb stores just in-frame clones and leaves some out. Among about 250,000 clones, roughly 14% were seen once, and the ten largest hold about 0.024%. Study outcomes and limitations: Here, the possible influence of HLA type (on TCRB rearrangement) remained unresolved. VDJ junctions in type 1 diabetes patients carried more deletions and fewer insertions. All four CD4+ subsets from Type 1 diabetes patients carried moderately but significantly shorter TCRB CDR3s.

The CDR3 covers 17 residues. Sorting of CD4+ naive, central memory, regulatory and stem cell-like memory cells was performed via CD45RO/CCR7/CD25/CD127/CD95/CD27. Sequenced material: naive CD4+ T cells from blood. This chain uses TRBV21-1 with TRBJ2-3; the table's D call, TRBD2, has no DNA check behind it. TRBV21-1 is a pseudogene locus. The sequence came from a middle-aged woman in good health. This CDR3 reads CASRLRTSDTSTDTQYF. The CDR3 coding sequence is TGTGCCAGCAGACTCCGGACTAGCGATACTAGCACAGATACGCAGTATTTT.